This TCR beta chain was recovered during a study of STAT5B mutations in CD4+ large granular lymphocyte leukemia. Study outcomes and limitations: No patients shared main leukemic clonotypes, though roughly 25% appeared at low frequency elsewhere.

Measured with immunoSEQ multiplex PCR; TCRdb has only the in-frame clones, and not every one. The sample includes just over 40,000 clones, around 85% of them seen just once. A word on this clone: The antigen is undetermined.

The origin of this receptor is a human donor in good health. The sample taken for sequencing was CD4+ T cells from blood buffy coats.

The CDR3 DNA sequence: TGTGCCAGTAGTATAGTGGCGGACAACACCGGGGAGCTGTTTTTT. Its translation is CASSIVADNTGELFF. The chain recombines TRBV19 with TRBJ2-2, with no clear D. The CDR3 totals 15 residues. Germline V CDR1 and CDR2: LNHDA, SQIVND (reference sequence). With 1 base removed from V and 2 bases from J, the gap between germline ends came to 8 bases.